These 28 T cell receptor beta chains originate from one sample sequenced in a study of blood T cells in healthy people across ages. Primers used in a second PCR of about 7 to 11 cycles were a sample-barcoded 5' primer and a J-beta primer mix. TCRdb fed the 5' RACE reads into MiXCR, producing one record per CDR3 protein. The sample lists approximately 850,000 distinct CDR3 sequences, nearly 60% occurring once. Sequenced sample: blood. All receptors derive from a man aged 30 to 39 in good health.

This clonotype was counted only a few times. The rearrangement links TRBV4-2 to TRBJ2-3; no clear D. Looked up from germline, CDR1 is LGHNA and CDR2 is YNFKEQ. There are 14 residues in the CDR3. V was shortened by 0 bases and J by 9 bases, with 13 bases between the two germline ends. Here the CDR3 DNA reads TGTGCCAGCAGCCAAGAGGTACGAGATAGAACGCAGTATTTT. Its protein is CASSQEVRDRTQYF.

CDR3 residues: CASSRSVGANVLTF. Here the CDR3 DNA reads TGTGCCAGCAGCCGCTCTGTAGGGGCCAACGTCCTGACTTTC. The V gene is TRBV7-2, the J gene TRBJ2-6, with no clear D. With 5 bases removed from V and 4 bases from J, the gap between germline ends came to 9 bases. The germline V gene has CDR1 SGHTA and CDR2 FQGNSA. The CDR3 contains 14 residues.

The gene calls are TRBV5-1 and TRBJ1-2; D is undetermined. CDR3 size: 14 residues. V was trimmed by 3 bases and J by 0 bases, leaving 9 bases between them. Looked up from germline, CDR1 is SGHRS and CDR2 is YFSETQ. As DNA, the CDR3 is TGCGCCAGCAGCTCCGGCGAACCTAACTATGGCTACACCTTC. Translating gives CASSSGEPNYGYTF.

This chain joins TRBV4-2 and TRBJ2-5, with 7 bases identical to TRBD2. V was pared by 0 bases and J by 11 bases, with 15 bases of the junction left unmatched. Germline V gene lookup returns CDR1 LGHNA and CDR2 YNFKEQ. This CDR3 spans 16 amino acids. The CDR3 nucleotides read TGTGCCAGCAGCCAAGAGGTTAGCGGGCCCTACAATGAGCAGTACTTC. Translating gives CASSQEVSGPYNEQYF.

The genes are TRBV12-3 or TRBV12-4 and TRBJ1-5, with a weak D call TRBD1 (6 bases). Trimming took 3 bases from V and 7 from J, leaving 13 bases between them. The CDR3 totals 14 residues. CDR3 sequence reads: CASSLSQGRQPQHF. DNA for the CDR3: TGTGCCAGCAGTTTGAGTCAGGGGAGGCAGCCCCAGCATTTT.

This clonotype appeared a few times. The rearrangement uses TRBV15 and TRBJ2-6; no clear D gene. Trimming shortened V by 0 bases and J by 0 bases, and 9 bases separated the two germline ends. The germline V gene encodes CDR1 LNHNV and CDR2 YYDKDF (reference sequence). There are 17 residues in the CDR3. CDR3 region: CATSREVGSSGANVLTF. The CDR3 coding sequence is TGTGCCACCAGCAGAGAGGTTGGCAGCTCTGGGGCCAACGTCCTGACTTTC.

The sample holds a few counts of this clonotype. This chain joins TRBV6-2 or TRBV6-3 and TRBJ2-1; the D call may be TRBD1 or TRBD2 (6 bases each). The CDR3 totals 12 residues. CDR1 MNHEY and CDR2 SVGEGT come from the germline V gene. Trimming left V 7 bases short and J 9 bases short, with 13 bases between. The CDR3 coding sequence is TGTGCCAGCATAGGGGGGAGTACTGAGCAGTTCTTC. Translating it yields CASIGGSTEQFF.

V is TRBV15 and J is TRBJ1-6; D may be TRBD1 (5 bases). Looked up from germline, CDR1 is LNHNV and CDR2 is YYDKDF (reference sequence). This CDR3 has 16 amino acids. V was pared by 0 bases and J by 7 bases, with 13 bases between. In nucleotides, the CDR3 is TGTGCCACCAGCAGAGACCCGGCAGGGAGCAATTCACCCCTCCACTTT. As protein: CATSRDPAGSNSPLHF.

The gene calls are TRBV28 and TRBJ1-2; TRBD1 matches 10 bases. The germline V gene encodes CDR1 MDHEN and CDR2 SYDVKM. This CDR3 is built from 13 residues. Trimming at V came to 9 bases and at J to 10 bases, leaving 11 bases not matched to a gene. The CDR3 spells CASLGRTGGPYTF. The CDR3 nucleotides are TGTGCCAGTCTTGGGCGGACAGGGGGTCCCTACACCTTC.

This rearrangement joins TRBV5-1 to TRBJ2-5; the D gene is possibly TRBD2 (6 bases). Germline values: CDR1 SGHRS, CDR2 YFSETQ. The V end lost 7 bases, the J end lost 11 bases, and 15 bases lay between the germline ends. The CDR3 runs to 11 residues. The CDR3 DNA reads TGCGCCAGCCAAAGGGACTGCGAACAGTACTTC. This translates into CASQRDCEQYF.

This chain uses TRBV20-1 with TRBJ2-3, with D perhaps matching TRBD1 (6 bases). The CDR3 consists of 15 residues. The germline CDR1 and CDR2 sequences are DFQATT and SNEGSKA (reference sequence). V gave up 0 bases and J gave up 3 bases, with 13 bases separating them. As DNA, the CDR3 is TGCAGTGCTAGAGACCGAACGGGACAAACAGATACGCAGTATTTT. This translates into CSARDRTGQTDTQYF.

This clonotype was detected only a few times. This chain links TRBV29-1 with TRBJ2-5; D may be TRBD1 or TRBD2 (5 bases each). The end of the DNA aligns better with TRBJ2-7, so the J call may be wrong. The germline CDR1 and CDR2 sequences are SQVTM and ANQGSEA. The CDR3 sequence is 15 residues long. The chain's CDR3 is CSVEGPGRSTYEQYF. CDR3 in DNA: TGCAGCGTTGAGGGGCCGGGAAGGTCCACCTACGAGCAGTACTTC.

Of note for this clonotype: Given a much more abundant clone one base away, this may be a read error. The chain uses TRBV4-2 and TRBJ2-1; D not certain. CDR3 length: 15 amino acids. Germline assignment: CDR1 LGHNA and CDR2 YNFKEQ. CDR3: CASSQPDSSYNGQFF. CDR3 nucleotide sequence: TGTGCCAGCAGCCAACCCGACTCTAGTTACAATGGGCAGTTCTTC.

This clonotype was seen only a few times. The chain uses TRBV7-9 and TRBJ1-2, with 8 bases aligning to TRBD1. Germline loops: CDR1 SEHNR, CDR2 FQNEAQ (reference sequence). V dropped 4 bases and J dropped 4; count of bases not matched to a gene: 17. The CDR3 runs 18 residues. The CDR3 region is CASSSTILGRGRSYGYTF. Written as DNA, the CDR3 is TGTGCCAGCAGCTCAACCATTCTTGGCAGGGGGCGAAGCTATGGCTACACCTTC.

The rearrangement uses TRBV24-1 and TRBJ2-1; possibly TRBD1 or TRBD2 for D (5 bases each). CDR1 is KGHDR and CDR2 is SFDVKD in the germline V gene. Trimming stripped 3 bases from V and 8 bases from J, with 16 bases between. CDR3 length equals 15 residues. CDR3 DNA: TGTGCCACCAGTGATGGGACGAGGGGATACGATGAGCAGTTCTTC. This gives the protein CATSDGTRGYDEQFF.

This sequence joins TRBV29-1 and TRBJ2-3; D ambiguous. In germline, CDR1 is SQVTM, CDR2 ANQGSEA. The CDR3 is 14 amino acids. Trimming cost V 3 bases and J 0 bases, with 10 bases left between them. CDR3 DNA sequence: TGCAGCGTTGATCCCTCGCCTAGCACAGATACGCAGTATTTT. Protein sequence: CSVDPSPSTDTQYF.

This clonotype was seen a handful of times. CDR3 protein: CASSSSGGYYGYTF. The CDR3 nucleotides are TGTGCCAGCAGCTCCTCAGGGGGCTACTATGGCTACACCTTC. This chain uses TRBV7-2 with TRBJ1-2; TRBD1 matches 8 bases. The CDR3 has 14 residues. Per germline, CDR1 SGHTA and CDR2 FQGNSA. Trimming cost V 4 bases and J 3 bases; bases outside gene matches: 4.

The chain has TRBV7-9 and TRBJ2-7; either TRBD1 or TRBD2 may supply D (5 bases each). Germline V gene data show CDR1 as SEHNR and CDR2 as FQNEAQ (reference sequence). The V gene lost 7 bases and the J gene lost 1 base, with 11 bases spanning the gap. This CDR3 has 13 amino acids. The DNA for the CDR3 is TGTGCCAGCACCAAAGGGGAGTCCTACGAGCAGTACTTC. Translated, it gives CASTKGESYEQYF.

This clonotype was counted a few times. The chain joins TRBV7-2 to TRBJ1-2; D is perhaps TRBD1 (5 bases). The CDR3 is made up of 14 amino acids. Germline V gene lookup returns CDR1 SGHTA and CDR2 FQGNSA. Trimming stripped 3 bases from V and 4 bases from J, with 12 bases between. CDR3 DNA sequence: TGTGCCAGCAGCTTGAACGGGGGGTTCTATGGCTACACCTTC. Encoded protein: CASSLNGGFYGYTF. Complete variable domain (other parts from reference TRBV7-2 and TRBJ1-2): GAGVSQSPSNKVTEKGKDVELRCDPISGHTALYWYRQSLGQGLEFLIYFQGNSAPDKSGLPSDRFSAERTGGSVSTLTIQRTQQEDSAVYLCASSLNGGFYGYTFGSGTRLTVV.

This clonotype was counted between two and nine times. The J gene is TRBJ2-7, the V gene TRBV27; D gene uncertain. The CDR3 has 14 residues. Trimming pared 4 bases from V and 2 bases from J, leaving 12 bases between. Per the germline V gene, CDR1 is MNHEY and CDR2 is SMNVEV (reference sequence). In DNA, the CDR3 is TGTGCCAGCAGTTCAAGGACGGATACCTACGAGCAGTACTTC. This sequence encodes CASSSRTDTYEQYF.

This sequence joins TRBV6-1 and TRBJ2-5; maybe TRBD1 (7 bases). TRBJ2-7 explains the end of the DNA better; the J call may be wrong. This CDR3 region has 15 residues. Per germline, CDR1 MNHNS and CDR2 SASEGT. Written as DNA, the CDR3 is TGTGCCAGCAGTCACGAGACAGGGAGGTCCTACGAGCAGTACTTC. Amino acids: CASSHETGRSYEQYF.

This clonotype was seen more than once but under ten times. The chain carries TRBV7-2 and TRBJ2-2; TRBD2 might be the D (6 bases). CDR1 is SGHTA, CDR2 FQGNSA, per germline. This CDR3 region has 14 residues. With 5 bases removed from V and 6 bases from J, the gap between germline ends came to 13 bases. CDR3 nucleotide sequence: TGTGCCAGCAGCCCGGGAGATTGGCCCGGGGAGCTGTTTTTT. Translated: CASSPGDWPGELFF.

V is TRBV10-3 and J is TRBJ2-6, with 7 bases matching TRBD1. Looked up from germline, CDR1 is ENHRY and CDR2 is SYGVKD. V gave up 6 bases and J gave up 1 base; unmatched junction bases: 9. The CDR3 is 17 amino acids. The CDR3 DNA follows: TGTGCCATCAGGAGCCGGGACAGCTCGTCTGGGGCCAACGTCCTGACTTTC. Amino acid sequence: CAIRSRDSSSGANVLTF.

The table lists this clonotype with a few counts. The chain uses TRBV20-1 and TRBJ2-1; D is possibly TRBD2 (6 bases). Germline CDR1 and CDR2: DFQATT and SNEGSKA (reference sequence). The CDR3 runs to 15 residues. V was pared by 5 bases and J by 5 bases, with 19 bases between. The CDR3 here is CSAAGGGGPNNEQFF. As DNA, the CDR3 is TGCAGTGCTGCCGGGGGAGGCGGGCCCAACAATGAGCAGTTCTTC.

This clonotype was seen a few times. V gene TRBV10-3 combines with J gene TRBJ2-3; TRBD2 might be the D (6 bases). V lost 4 bases and J 4 bases, leaving 6 bases between the germline ends. The CDR3 has 12 amino acids. Germline CDR1 ENHRY, CDR2 SYGVKD. For the CDR3, the DNA is TGTGCCATCAGTGGGGAGGCAGATACGCAGTATTTT. Its protein product is CAISGEADTQYF.

This clonotype turned up a few times. This chain uses TRBV20-1 with TRBJ2-1; 9 bases fit TRBD2. The CDR3 sequence is 16 residues long. V gave up 0 bases and J gave up 4 bases; unmatched junction bases: 7. CDR1 is DFQATT and CDR2 is SNEGSKA in the germline V gene (reference sequence). The CDR3 DNA follows: TGCAGTGCTAGAGATTGGGAGACTAGCGGATACAATGAGCAGTTCTTC. Residues: CSARDWETSGYNEQFF.

This clonotype was counted a single time. The rearrangement joins TRBV7-2 to TRBJ2-1; tentatively, D is TRBD1 (6 bases). Near its end, the DNA agrees better with TRBJ2-7, so the J call may be wrong. CDR1 is SGHTA and CDR2 is FQGNSA in the germline V gene. The CDR3 covers 15 residues. The CDR3, as DNA: TGTGCCGCCAATGGGACACCAAACTCCTACAATGAGCAGTACTTC. Its translation: CAANGTPNSYNEQYF.

This chain links TRBV27 with TRBJ2-5; D remains unclear. The V and J ends lost 7 bases and 3 bases respectively, with 9 bases between them. Germline CDR1 is MNHEY and CDR2 is SMNVEV (reference sequence). CDR3 size: 12 residues. The chain's CDR3 is CASTSEEETQYF. The CDR3, as DNA: TGTGCCAGCACCTCTGAGGAAGAGACCCAGTACTTC.